This T cell receptor (beta chain) was sequenced during a study of cytomegalovirus exposure and HLA in healthy donors. Study outcomes and limitations: Information on immune exposure was restricted to one variable (CMV serostatus).

Concerning this clone: Its antigen is not identified.

The germline V and J ends were trimmed by 1 base and 1 base, with 9 bases remaining between them. Germline CDR1 and CDR2: MGHRA and YSYEKL. The CDR3 is 15 amino acids. All the people who gave samples were healthy bone marrow donors. PCR involved 60 Vbeta and 13 Jbeta primers. Methods used by the authors: There were 80 million or so unique TCR beta chains by a later count, and around 10 million of them were shared. Using immunoSEQ multiplex PCR, the repertoire was profiled, and TCRdb retains in-frame clones only, with some absent. The V and J calls and the clone size are those of that table, but D and trimming were determined from the DNA. The repertoire holds approximately 190,000 clones, with roughly 80% as singletons.

The chain couples TRBV4-1 to TRBJ2-3; D remains unclear. The TCR sequence derives from a woman aged 45-65 years in good health and CMV-seropositive. The material sequenced was PBMCs. CDR3: CASSQGTVGTDTQYF. In DNA form, the CDR3 reads TGCGCCAGCAGCCAAGGCACAGTAGGCACAGATACGCAGTATTTT.